This note documents a single T cell receptor beta chain sequence. The source of the sample is a study of blood T cell repertoires in COVID-19. Study as a whole: COVID-19 samples collected from the United States, Italy and Spain covered acute and convalescent phases. PBMCs, B-cell-depleted T cells, or T cells were the source of the cDNA or gDNA that made up the material.

In the original analysis: Using reference gene primer amplification, nucleated cell counts were estimated. TCRdb's table, derived via immunoSEQ multiplex PCR, lists solely in-frame clones and lacks some. The DNA was the basis for D and trimming; V, J and clone size are from that table. This table has about 290,000 clones, 80% to 90% appearing once. Trimming left V 1 base short and J 6 bases short, with 11 bases between. CDR3 length: 14 amino acids. The germline CDR1 and CDR2 sequences are LGHDT and YNNKEL (reference sequence). The chain couples TRBV3-1 (or the pseudogene TRBV3-2) to TRBJ2-3; D not certain. Sequenced: peripheral blood. The TCR comes from a woman aged 25 to 39 with active or convalescent COVID-19. CDR3: CASSQGASSDTQYF. In DNA, the CDR3 is TGTGCCAGCAGCCAAGGAGCCTCCTCGGATACGCAGTATTTT.